A single sample is the source of the 15 T cell receptor beta chains below, sequenced in a study of T cells after yellow fever vaccination. TCRdb used MiXCR to reprocess the 5' RACE reads, holding one entry per CDR3 protein. The sample lists some 300,000 distinct CDR3 sequences; under 9% were seen once. Sequencing was performed on CD4+ T cells sorted from PBMCs, taken 5 days after the yellow fever booster vaccination. The receptor source for this set is a man in his late teens or twenties who received the YFV17D yellow fever vaccine.

V usage is TRBV11-1 and J usage is TRBJ1-1; TRBD1 matches 7 bases. V lost 5 bases to trimming and J lost 2 bases; unmatched junction nucleotides: 11. CDR1 is SGHAT, CDR2 FQDESV, per germline (reference sequence). The CDR3 runs to 16 residues. The DNA of the CDR3 is TGTGCCAGCAGCCCTGTACCCGGGACAGATAACACTGAAGCTTTCTTT. Protein product: CASSPVPGTDNTEAFF. The complete variable domain, with remaining parts taken from reference TRBV11-1 and TRBJ1-1, reads EAEVAQSPRYKITEKSQAVAFWCDPISGHATLYWYRQILGQGPELLVQFQDESVVDDSQLPKDRFSAERLKGVDSTLKIQPAELGDSAMYLCASSPVPGTDNTEAFFGQGTRLTVV.

There are a few counts of this clonotype. The genes are TRBV27 and TRBJ2-2; 8 bases match TRBD1. CDR3 length: 14 amino acids. V shed 5 bases, J shed 4 bases, and the junction held 3 bases outside the gene matches. CDR1 and CDR2 (germline): MNHEY, SMNVEV (reference sequence). The CDR3: CASSNRGATGELFF. CDR3 sequence (DNA): TGTGCCAGCAGTAACAGGGGGGCCACCGGGGAGCTGTTTTTT.

This clonotype was seen only a few times. V and J are TRBV28 and TRBJ1-5; maybe TRBD1 (6 bases). The CDR3 consists of 16 residues. Germline V gene data show CDR1 as MDHEN and CDR2 as SYDVKM. V was clipped by 7 bases and J by 1 base, with 17 bases between them. The CDR3 reads CASNPPNRVSNQPQHF. In nucleotides, the CDR3 is TGTGCCAGCAACCCCCCAAACAGGGTAAGCAATCAGCCCCAGCATTTT. Filled out from reference TRBV28 and TRBJ1-5, the complete variable domain reads DVKVTQSSRYLVKRTGEKVFLECVQDMDHENMFWYRQDPGLGLRLIYFSYDVKMKEKGDIPEGYSVSREKKERFSLILESASTNQTSMYLCASNPPNRVSNQPQHFGDGTRLSIL.

This clonotype was observed a handful of times. The chain uses TRBV3-1 and TRBJ2-3, with 9 bases lining up with TRBD1. The germline V gene encodes CDR1 LGHDT and CDR2 YNNKEL (reference sequence). This CDR3 contains 14 residues. The trim removed 3 bases at V and 7 bases at J, leaving 5 bases unmatched. CDR3 in DNA: TGTGCCAGCAGCCAGGACAGGGGACTACATACGCAGTATTTT. As protein: CASSQDRGLHTQYF.

This clonotype appeared a few times. The rearrangement links TRBV7-2 to TRBJ2-7; TRBD2 agrees at 14 bases. V trimming: 3 bases; J trimming: 0 bases; junction bases outside the gene matches: 4. CDR1 SGHTA and CDR2 FQGNSA come from the germline V gene. This CDR3 contains 17 residues. The CDR3: CASSFRTSGGFSYEQYF. CDR3 DNA: TGTGCCAGCAGCTTCCGGACTAGCGGGGGGTTCTCCTACGAGCAGTACTTC.

The gene calls are TRBV24-1 and TRBJ2-2, with no clear D. V lost 3 bases and J lost 10, with 14 bases in between. Per germline, CDR1 KGHDR and CDR2 SFDVKD. This CDR3 is built from 14 residues. The CDR3: CATSDIPAPMELFF. In nucleotides, the CDR3 is TGTGCCACCAGTGATATACCTGCTCCCATGGAGCTGTTTTTT.

The chain carries TRBV20-1 and TRBJ2-5; TRBD2 agrees at 8 bases. This CDR3 has 12 residues. Trimming took 5 bases from V and 5 from J; bases not matched to a gene: 4. The germline CDR1 and CDR2 sequences are DFQATT and SNEGSKA (reference sequence). The CDR3 loop reads CSAWTSSETQYF. In nucleotides, the CDR3 is TGCAGTGCTTGGACTAGCTCGGAGACCCAGTACTTC.

This clonotype was counted ten times or more. V usage is TRBV4-1 and J usage is TRBJ2-1; D tentatively reads TRBD1 or TRBD2 (5 bases each). Germline V lookup: CDR1 MGHRA, CDR2 YSYEKL. V lost 1 base to trimming and J lost 1 base, with 8 bases between them. The CDR3 spans 15 residues. DNA of the CDR3: TGCGCCAGCAGCCAAGGAGGGGCTTCCTACAATGAGCAGTTCTTC. Translation: CASSQGGASYNEQFF.

The chain uses TRBV11-2 and TRBJ2-1; TRBD1 matches 8 bases. Germline V gives CDR1 SGHAT, CDR2 FQNNGV. This CDR3 has 16 amino acids. V gave up 4 bases and J gave up 6 bases; unmatched junction bases: 11. CDR3: CASSSGPQGALNEQFF. CDR3 in DNA: TGTGCCAGCAGCTCCGGTCCGCAGGGGGCTCTCAATGAGCAGTTCTTC.

This clonotype was observed a handful of times. V gene TRBV5-1 combines with J gene TRBJ2-1; no firm D call. Looked up from germline, CDR1 is SGHRS and CDR2 is YFSETQ. Trimming took 0 bases from V and 9 from J, leaving 10 bases between them. The CDR3 totals 13 residues. DNA for the CDR3: TGCGCCAGCAGCTTGGTGCATAGTAGTGAGCAGTTCTTC. It specifies CASSLVHSSEQFF.

The gene calls are TRBV18 and TRBJ1-5, with 7 bases lining up with TRBD1. CDR1 is KGHSH and CDR2 is LQKENI in the germline V gene. V lost 4 bases, J lost 7 bases, and 10 bases stayed unmatched. The CDR3 is made up of 15 amino acids. The CDR3 nucleotides are TGTGCCAGCTCACACGAACAGGGGATAGCACAGCCCCAGCATTTT. It yields the protein CASSHEQGIAQPQHF.

Only a few counts were recorded for this clonotype. The chain uses TRBV3-1 and TRBJ1-2; TRBD1 agrees at 10 bases. The germline CDR1 and CDR2 sequences are LGHDT and YNNKEL (reference sequence). The CDR3 is made up of 17 amino acids. With 4 bases clipped from V and 1 base from J, the junction kept 9 bases outside the gene matches. Here the CDR3 reads CASSPLGQGRDNYGYTF. The CDR3 DNA sequence: TGTGCCAGCAGCCCCCTGGGACAGGGGAGGGATAACTATGGCTACACCTTC.

This clonotype was seen a few times. This chain joins TRBV6-1 and TRBJ2-3, with TRBD2 identical over 13 bases. The CDR3 extends over 14 amino acids. V trimming: 11 bases; J trimming: 4 bases; junction bases outside the gene matches: 6. CDR1 is MNHNS, CDR2 SASEGT, per germline. Here the CDR3 reads CASTSGGAPDTQYF. In DNA form, the CDR3 reads TGTGCCTCCACTAGCGGGGGGGCCCCAGATACGCAGTATTTT.

This chain joins TRBV5-4 and TRBJ2-7; 8 bases are a match to TRBD1. V shed 3 bases, J shed 5 bases, and the junction held 7 bases outside the gene matches. The germline V gene encodes CDR1 SGHNT and CDR2 YYREEE (reference sequence). This CDR3 region has 14 residues. The CDR3 loop reads CASSWAGGRNEQYV. In nucleotides, the CDR3 is TGTGCCAGCAGCTGGGCAGGGGGCCGTAACGAGCAGTACGTC.

The gene calls are TRBV5-1 and TRBJ2-2; D is perhaps TRBD2 (5 bases). The germline CDR1 and CDR2 sequences are SGHRS and YFSETQ. The length of the CDR3 is 15 residues. Trimming removed 1 base from V and 0 bases from J, with 7 bases in between. The CDR3 sequence is CASSLLRANTGELFF. CDR3 DNA sequence: TGCGCCAGCAGCTTGTTGCGGGCGAACACCGGGGAGCTGTTTTTT.